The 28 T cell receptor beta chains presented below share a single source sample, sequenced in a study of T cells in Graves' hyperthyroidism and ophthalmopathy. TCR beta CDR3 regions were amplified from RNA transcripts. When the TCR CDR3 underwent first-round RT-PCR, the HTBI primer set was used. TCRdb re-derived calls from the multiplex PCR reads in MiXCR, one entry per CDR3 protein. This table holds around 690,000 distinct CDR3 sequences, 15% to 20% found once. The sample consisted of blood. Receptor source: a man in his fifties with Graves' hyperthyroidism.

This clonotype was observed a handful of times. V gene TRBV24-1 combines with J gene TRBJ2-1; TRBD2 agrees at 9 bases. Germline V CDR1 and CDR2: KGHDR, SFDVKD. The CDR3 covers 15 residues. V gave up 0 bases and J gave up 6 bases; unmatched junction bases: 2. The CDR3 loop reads CATSDLTAGGNEQFF. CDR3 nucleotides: TGTGCCACCAGTGATTTGACAGCGGGAGGCAATGAGCAGTTCTTC.

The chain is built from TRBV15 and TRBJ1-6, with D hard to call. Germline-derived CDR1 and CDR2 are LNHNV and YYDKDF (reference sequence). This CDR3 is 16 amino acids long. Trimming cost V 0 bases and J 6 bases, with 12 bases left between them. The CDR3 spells CATSRDFVRFNSPLHF. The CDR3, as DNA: TGTGCCACCAGCAGAGATTTCGTAAGATTTAATTCACCCCTCCACTTT. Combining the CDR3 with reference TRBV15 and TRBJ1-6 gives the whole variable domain DAMVIQNPRYQVTQFGKPVTLSCSQTLNHNVMYWYQQKSSQAPKLLFHYYDKDFNNEADTPDNFQSRRPNTSFCFLDIRSPGLGDTAMYLCATSRDFVRFNSPLHFGNGTRLTVT.

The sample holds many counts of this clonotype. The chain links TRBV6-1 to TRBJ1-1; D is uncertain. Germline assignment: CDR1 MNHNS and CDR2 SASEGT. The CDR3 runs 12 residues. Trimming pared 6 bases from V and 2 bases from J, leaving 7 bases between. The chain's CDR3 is CASRQQNTEAFF. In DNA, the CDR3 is TGTGCCAGCAGACAGCAAAACACTGAAGCTTTCTTT.

The CDR3, as DNA: TGTGCCAGCAGTTACAATGATCACGAGCAGTACTTC. Translating it yields CASSYNDHEQYF. The chain links TRBV6-5 to TRBJ2-7, with no clear D. Trimming removed 2 bases at V and 5 bases at J, with 7 bases between. The CDR3 spans 12 residues. Germline CDR1 reads MNHEY; CDR2 reads SVGAGI.

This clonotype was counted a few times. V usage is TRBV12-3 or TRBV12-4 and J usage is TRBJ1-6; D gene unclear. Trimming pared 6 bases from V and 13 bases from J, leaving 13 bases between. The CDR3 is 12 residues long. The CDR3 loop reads CASREGGAPLHF. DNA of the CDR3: TGTGCCAGCAGAGAAGGAGGAGCGCCCCTCCACTTT.

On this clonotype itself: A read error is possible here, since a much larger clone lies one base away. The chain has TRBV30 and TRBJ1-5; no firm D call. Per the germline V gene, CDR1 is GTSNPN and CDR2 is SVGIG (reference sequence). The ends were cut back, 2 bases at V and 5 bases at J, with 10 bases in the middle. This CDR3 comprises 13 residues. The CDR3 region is CAWSMVFDQPQHF. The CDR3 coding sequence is TGTGCCTGGAGTATGGTCTTCGATCAGCCCCAGCATTTT.

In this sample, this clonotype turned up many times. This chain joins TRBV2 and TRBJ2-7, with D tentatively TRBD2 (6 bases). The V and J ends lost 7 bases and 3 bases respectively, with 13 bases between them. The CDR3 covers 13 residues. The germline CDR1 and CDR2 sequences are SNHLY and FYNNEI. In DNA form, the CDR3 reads TGTGCCAGCATGGGAGGTCCAGTCTACGAGCAGTACTTC. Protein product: CASMGGPVYEQYF.

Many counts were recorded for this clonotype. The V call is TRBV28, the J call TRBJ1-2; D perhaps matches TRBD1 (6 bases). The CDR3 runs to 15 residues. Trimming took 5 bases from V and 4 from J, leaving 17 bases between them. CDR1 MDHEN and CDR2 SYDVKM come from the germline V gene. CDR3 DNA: TGTGCCAGCAGTCAACGGGGGGGGGGCGCCTATGGCTACACCTTC. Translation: CASSQRGGGAYGYTF.

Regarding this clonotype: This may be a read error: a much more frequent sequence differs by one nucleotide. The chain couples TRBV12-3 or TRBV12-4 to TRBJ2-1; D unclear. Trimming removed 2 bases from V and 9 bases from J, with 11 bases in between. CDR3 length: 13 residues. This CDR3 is CASSLSAWGEQFF. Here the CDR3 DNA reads TGTGCCAGCAGTTTAAGTGCCTGGGGTGAGCAGTTCTTC.

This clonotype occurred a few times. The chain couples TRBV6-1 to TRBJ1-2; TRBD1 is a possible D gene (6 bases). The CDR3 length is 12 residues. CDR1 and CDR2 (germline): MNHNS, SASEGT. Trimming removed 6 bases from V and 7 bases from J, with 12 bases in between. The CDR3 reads CASRTNRVGYTF. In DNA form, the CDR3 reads TGTGCCAGCAGGACCAACAGGGTTGGCTACACCTTC.

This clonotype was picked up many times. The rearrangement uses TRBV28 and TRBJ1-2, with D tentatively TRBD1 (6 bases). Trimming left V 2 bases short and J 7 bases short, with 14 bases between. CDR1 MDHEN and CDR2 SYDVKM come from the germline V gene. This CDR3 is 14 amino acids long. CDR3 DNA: TGTGCCAGCAGTTTACCTAACAGGGCGGGTGGCTACACCTTC. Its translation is CASSLPNRAGGYTF.

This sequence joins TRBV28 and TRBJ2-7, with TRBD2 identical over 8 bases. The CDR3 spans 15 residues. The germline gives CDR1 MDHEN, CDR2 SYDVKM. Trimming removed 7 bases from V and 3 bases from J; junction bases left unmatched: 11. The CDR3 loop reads CASIPTSGPYYEQYF. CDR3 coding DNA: TGTGCCAGCATACCTACTAGCGGACCCTACTACGAGCAGTACTTC.

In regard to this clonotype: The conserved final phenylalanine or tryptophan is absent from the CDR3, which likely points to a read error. This CDR3 is CASSETGYEQYL. As DNA, the CDR3 is TGTGCCAGCAGCGAAACAGGCTACGAGCAGTACCTC. The chain joins TRBV6-1 to TRBJ2-7; D possibly corresponds to TRBD1 (5 bases). This CDR3 spans 12 amino acids. Germline CDR1 is MNHNS and CDR2 is SASEGT. Trimming took off 6 bases at V and 3 bases at J, with 9 bases between the two ends.

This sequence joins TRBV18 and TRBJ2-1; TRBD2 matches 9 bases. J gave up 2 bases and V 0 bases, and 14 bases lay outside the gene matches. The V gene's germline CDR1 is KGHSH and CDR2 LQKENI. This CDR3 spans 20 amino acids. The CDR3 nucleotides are TGTGCCAGCTCACCACCCTTCTTGACTAGCGGCCGTTTCACCTACAATGAGCAGTTCTTC. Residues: CASSPPFLTSGRFTYNEQFF.

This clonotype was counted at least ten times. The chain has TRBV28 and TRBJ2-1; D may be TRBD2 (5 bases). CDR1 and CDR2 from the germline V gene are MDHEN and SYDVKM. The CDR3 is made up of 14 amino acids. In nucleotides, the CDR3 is TGTGCATCTAAGGAGGAGCGGAACTACAATGAGCAGTTCTTC. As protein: CASKEERNYNEQFF. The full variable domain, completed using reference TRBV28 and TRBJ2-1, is DVKVTQSSRYLVKRTGEKVFLECVQDMDHENMFWYRQDPGLGLRLIYFSYDVKMKEKGDIPEGYSVSREKKERFSLILESASTNQTSMYLCASKEERNYNEQFFGPGTRLTVL.

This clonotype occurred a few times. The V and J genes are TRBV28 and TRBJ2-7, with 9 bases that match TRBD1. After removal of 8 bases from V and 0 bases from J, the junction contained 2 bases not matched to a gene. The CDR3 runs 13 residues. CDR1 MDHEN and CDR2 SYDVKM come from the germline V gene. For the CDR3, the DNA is TGTGCCAGCGGGACAGGGCCCTCCTACGAGCAGTACTTC. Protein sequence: CASGTGPSYEQYF.

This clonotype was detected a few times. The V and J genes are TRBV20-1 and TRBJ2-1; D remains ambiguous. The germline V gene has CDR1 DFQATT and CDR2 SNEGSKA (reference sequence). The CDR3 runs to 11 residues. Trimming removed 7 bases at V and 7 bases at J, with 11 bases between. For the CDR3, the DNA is TGCAGTGTACCCGGACGGAATGAGCAGTTCTTC. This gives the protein CSVPGRNEQFF.

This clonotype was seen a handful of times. The CDR3 sequence: CSASSGVSTDTQYF. The CDR3 DNA is TGCAGTGCTAGTTCGGGAGTAAGCACAGATACGCAGTATTTT. The chain links TRBV20-1 to TRBJ2-3; possible D gene TRBD2, 6 bases. The ends were cut back, 3 bases at V and 0 bases at J, with 10 bases in the middle. The CDR3 extends over 14 amino acids. The V gene's germline CDR1 is DFQATT and CDR2 SNEGSKA (reference sequence).

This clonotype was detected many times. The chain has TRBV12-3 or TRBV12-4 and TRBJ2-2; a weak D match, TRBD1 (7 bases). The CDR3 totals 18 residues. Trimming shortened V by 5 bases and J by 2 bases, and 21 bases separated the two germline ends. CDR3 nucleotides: TGTGCCAGCAGTCCCTACCTTGGGGGGACAGTCAACACCGGGGAGCTGTTTTTT. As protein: CASSPYLGGTVNTGELFF.

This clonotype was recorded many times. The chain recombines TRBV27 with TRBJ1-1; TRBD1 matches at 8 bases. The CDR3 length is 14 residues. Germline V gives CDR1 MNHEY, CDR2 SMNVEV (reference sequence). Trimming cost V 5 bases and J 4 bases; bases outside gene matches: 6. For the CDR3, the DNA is TGTGCCAGCAGTCACGGACAGGGAGGCACTGAAGCTTTCTTT. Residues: CASSHGQGGTEAFF.

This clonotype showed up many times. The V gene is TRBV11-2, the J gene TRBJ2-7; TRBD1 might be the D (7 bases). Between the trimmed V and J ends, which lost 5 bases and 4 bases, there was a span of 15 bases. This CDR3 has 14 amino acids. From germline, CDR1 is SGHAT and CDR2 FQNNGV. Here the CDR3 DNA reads TGTGCCAGCAGCCCCGGGTCAGGGGGGTACGAGCAGTACTTC. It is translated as CASSPGSGGYEQYF. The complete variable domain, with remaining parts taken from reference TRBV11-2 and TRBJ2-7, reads EAGVAQSPRYKIIEKRQSVAFWCNPISGHATLYWYQQILGQGPKLLIQFQNNGVVDDSQLPKDRFSAERLKGVDSTLKIQPAKLEDSAVYLCASSPGSGGYEQYFGPGTRLTVT.

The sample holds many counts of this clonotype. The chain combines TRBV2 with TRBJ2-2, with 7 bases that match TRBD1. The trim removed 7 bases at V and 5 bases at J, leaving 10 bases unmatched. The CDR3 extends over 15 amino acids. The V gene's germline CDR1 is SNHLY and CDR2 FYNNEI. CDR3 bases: TGTGCCAGCACGCTAAAGGGACAGATGACCGGGGAGCTGTTTTTT. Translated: CASTLKGQMTGELFF.

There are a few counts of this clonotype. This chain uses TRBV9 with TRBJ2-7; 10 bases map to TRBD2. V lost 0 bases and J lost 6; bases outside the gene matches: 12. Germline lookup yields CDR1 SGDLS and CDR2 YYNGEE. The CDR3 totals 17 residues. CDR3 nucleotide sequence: TGTGCCAGCAGCGTAGGAGAACTAGCGGGATTCCGTGCCGAGCAGTACTTC. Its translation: CASSVGELAGFRAEQYF.

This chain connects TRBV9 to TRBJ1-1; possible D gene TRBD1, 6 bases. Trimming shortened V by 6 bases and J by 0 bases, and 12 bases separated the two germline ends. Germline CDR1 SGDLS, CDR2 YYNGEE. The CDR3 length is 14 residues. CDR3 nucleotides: TGTGCCAGCATCCGGACAGTTCTGAACACTGAAGCTTTCTTT. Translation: CASIRTVLNTEAFF.

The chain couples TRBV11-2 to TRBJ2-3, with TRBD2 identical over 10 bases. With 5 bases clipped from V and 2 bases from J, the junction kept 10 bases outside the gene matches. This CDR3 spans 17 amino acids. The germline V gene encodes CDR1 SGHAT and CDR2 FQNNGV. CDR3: CASSNAPGLANTDTQYF. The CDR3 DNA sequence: TGTGCCAGCAGCAACGCACCGGGACTAGCGAACACAGATACGCAGTATTTT.

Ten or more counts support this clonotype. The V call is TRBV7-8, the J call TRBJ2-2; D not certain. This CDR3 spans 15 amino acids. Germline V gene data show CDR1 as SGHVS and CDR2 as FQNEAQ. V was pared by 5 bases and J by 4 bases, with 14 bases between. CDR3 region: CASSGRRLITGELFF. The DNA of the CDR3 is TGTGCCAGCAGCGGCCGAAGACTTATCACCGGGGAGCTGTTTTTT.

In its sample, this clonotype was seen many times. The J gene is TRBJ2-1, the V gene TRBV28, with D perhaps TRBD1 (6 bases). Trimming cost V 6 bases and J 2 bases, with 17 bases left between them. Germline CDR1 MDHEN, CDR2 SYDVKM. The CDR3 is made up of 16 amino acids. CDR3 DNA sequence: TGTGCCAGCAGACCGACTACAGGGATCCCCTACAATGAGCAGTTCTTC. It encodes CASRPTTGIPYNEQFF.

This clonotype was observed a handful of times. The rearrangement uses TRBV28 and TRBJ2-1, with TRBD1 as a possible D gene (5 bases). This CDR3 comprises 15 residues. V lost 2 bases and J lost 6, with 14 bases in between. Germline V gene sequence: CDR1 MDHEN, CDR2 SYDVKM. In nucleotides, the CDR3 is TGTGCCAGCAGTTTACGAATACGAACAGGCAATGAGCAGTTCTTC. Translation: CASSLRIRTGNEQFF.